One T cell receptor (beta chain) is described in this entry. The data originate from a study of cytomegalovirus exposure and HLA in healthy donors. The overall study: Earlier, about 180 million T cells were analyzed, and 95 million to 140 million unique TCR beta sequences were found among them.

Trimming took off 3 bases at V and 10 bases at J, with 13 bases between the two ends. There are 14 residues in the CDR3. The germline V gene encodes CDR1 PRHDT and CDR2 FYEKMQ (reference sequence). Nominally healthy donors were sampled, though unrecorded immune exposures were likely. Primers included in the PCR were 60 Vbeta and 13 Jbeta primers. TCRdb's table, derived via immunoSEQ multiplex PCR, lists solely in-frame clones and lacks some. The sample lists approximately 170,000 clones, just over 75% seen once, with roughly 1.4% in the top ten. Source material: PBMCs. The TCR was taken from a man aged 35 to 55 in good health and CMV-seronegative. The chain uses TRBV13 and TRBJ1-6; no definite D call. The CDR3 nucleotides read TGTGCCAGCAGCTTTGGGCGGGGAGGCTCACCCCTCCACTTT. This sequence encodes CASSFGRGGSPLHF.